This is a list of T cell receptor beta chains from one sample in a study of PD-1 blockade in classical Hodgkin lymphoma. TCRdb's copy holds only in-frame clones and misses some; the assay was immunoSEQ multiplex PCR. The table records about 93,000 clones, approximately 91% of them present only once. Material: peripheral blood mononuclear cells (PBMCs), obtained before the second cycle of nivolumab. The receptors originated from a human donor with classical Hodgkin lymphoma. Both conserved end residues are part of each CDR3. D genes are given only for firm matches. Size is omitted from some rows. Given values are once, few, many or a class for expanded clones.

v_call	j_call	cdr3_length	clone_size	d_call	cdr3_nt	cdr3_aa
TRBV27	TRBJ2-1	16	-	TRBD2	TGTGCCAGCAGTCGCCCCCTAGCGGGAGGGCCCAATGAGCAGTTCTTC	CASSRPLAGGPNEQFF
TRBV6-1	TRBJ2-5	14	-	TRBD1	TGTGCCAGCCTCAGTCTTAGGGGGCTGGAGACCCAGTACTTC	CASLSLRGLETQYF
TRBV5-1	TRBJ2-5	15	-	-	TGCGCCAGCAGCCCCACGCCCCGGGTCCAAGAGACCCAGTACTTC	CASSPTPRVQETQYF
TRBV19	TRBJ2-7	14	-	-	TGTGCCAGTAGTATAGCTAGCGTCTCCTACGAGCAGTACTTC	CASSIASVSYEQYF
TRBV5-6	TRBJ2-7	13	-	TRBD1	TGTGCCAGCAGACTGACAGGGAACTACGAGCAGTACTTC	CASRLTGNYEQYF
TRBV11-1	TRBJ2-1	16	-	-	TGTGCCAGCAGCTTAAACGGTCCAAGCTCCTACAATGAGCAGTTCTTC	CASSLNGPSSYNEQFF
TRBV7-2	TRBJ1-4	15	-	TRBD1	TGTGCCAGCAGCTTGATGGGACAGGGGGTAGGAAAACTGTTTTTT	CASSLMGQGVGKLFF
TRBV7-2	TRBJ2-1	13	-	-	TGTGCCAGCAGCTTAGTCCTAGAGGACACTCTGTTCTTC	CASSLVLEDTLFF
TRBV19	TRBJ1-5	16	few	TRBD1	TGTGCCAGTACCCCAGGGACAGGGAGGAGCAATCAGCCCCAGCATTTT	CASTPGTGRSNQPQHF
TRBV7-3	TRBJ2-1	16	-	TRBD2	TGTGCCAGCAGCTCCCCACTAGCGGGAGTCAACAATGAGCAGTTCTTC	CASSSPLAGVNNEQFF
TRBV9	TRBJ2-1	17	-	TRBD2	TGTGCCAGCAGCGCGAAAGGGACTAGCGGGTCCTACAATGAGCAGTTCTTC	CASSAKGTSGSYNEQFF
TRBV27	TRBJ1-1	14	few	-	TGTGCCAGCAGTGCGACAGGTTCGAACACTGAAGCTTTCTTT	CASSATGSNTEAFF
TRBV5-1	TRBJ2-4	14	-	-	TGCGCCAGCAGCTTGGACCCCATCGGCGACATTCAGTACTTC	CASSLDPIGDIQYF
TRBV5-1	TRBJ2-7	15	-	-	TGCGCCAGCAGCTTTGGTGCGGGAAACTACTACGAGCAGTACTTC	CASSFGAGNYYEQYF
TRBV6-5	TRBJ1-3	11	-	-	TGTGCCAGCAATCGGAGAAACACCATATATTTT	CASNRRNTIYF
TRBV7-9	TRBJ2-7	15	-	TRBD1	TGTGCCAGCAGCCTAGACAGGGGTGGAAACTACGAGCAGTACTTC	CASSLDRGGNYEQYF
TRBV2	TRBJ1-2	13	-	-	TGTGCCAGCAGCAGGATAGGGGAGGATGGCTACACCTTC	CASSRIGEDGYTF
TRBV11-2	TRBJ2-1	17	-	-	TGTGCCAGCAGCTTAGTGGGCAGGGGCTCTACCTACAATGAGCAGTTCTTC	CASSLVGRGSTYNEQFF
TRBV19	TRBJ2-7	8	-	-	TGTGCCCGCTACGAGCAGTACTTC	CARYEQYF
TRBV27	TRBJ1-6	13	-	-	TGTGCCAGCAGTGAGAAGTATAATTCACCCCTCCACTTT	CASSEKYNSPLHF
TRBV19	TRBJ2-1	14	-	-	TGTGCCAGTACGTGGAAGGGCCGCCACAATGAGCAGTTCTTC	CASTWKGRHNEQFF
TRBV7-3	TRBJ1-2	15	-	-	TGTGCCAGCAGCTTCGGGTTCCGGGTTAACTATGGCTACACCTTC	CASSFGFRVNYGYTF
TRBV6-4	TRBJ2-2	14	-	-	TGTGCCAGCAGTGAGGGACTCCGCACCGGGGAGCTGTTTTTT	CASSEGLRTGELFF
TRBV27	TRBJ2-5	16	once	TRBD2	TGTGCCAGCAGTTTTGGGACTAGCGGGGTCCAAGAGACCCAGTACTTC	CASSFGTSGVQETQYF
TRBV7-8	TRBJ2-7	14	-	-	TGTGCCAGCAGCTTAGCGGGCGCACTCTACGAGCAGTACTTC	CASSLAGALYEQYF
TRBV11-2	TRBJ2-7	15	-	-	TGTGCCAGCAGCGCGGCGCAGGGTACCGCCTACGAGCAGTACTTC	CASSAAQGTAYEQYF
TRBV10-3	TRBJ2-3	14	-	TRBD2	TGTGCCATCAGGCCGGGACTAGCGCCCGATACGCAGTATTTT	CAIRPGLAPDTQYF
TRBV29-1	TRBJ2-5	12	-	TRBD1	TGCAGCGGCGGACAGGGGGGAGAGACCCAGTACTTC	CSGGQGGETQYF
TRBV5-4	TRBJ2-1	15	-	TRBD2	TGTGCCAGCAGCTTCGGGACTAGCGGTTACAATGAGCAGTTCTTC	CASSFGTSGYNEQFF
TRBV7-8	TRBJ2-6	16	-	-	TGTGCCAGCAGCCCGGGACAACTCTCTGGGGCCAACGTCCTGACTTTC	CASSPGQLSGANVLTF